This passage covers 8 T cell receptor beta chains from one sample sequenced in a study of identical twins. A single record per CDR3 protein comes from TCRdb applying MiXCR to the 5' RACE reads. The sample carries 700,000 to 950,000 distinct CDR3 sequences, roughly an eighth recorded once. Another study also made use of these data, one on yellow fever vaccine responses in identical twins.

The specimen sequenced was PBMCs. The receptors originated from a woman between 18 and 29 years old in good health.

This chain's CDR3 is CASSSADSQETQYF. In DNA, the CDR3 is TGTGCCAGCAGTTCCGCGGACAGCCAAGAGACCCAGTACTTC. The chain carries TRBV5-5 and TRBJ2-5, with D possibly TRBD1 on 6 matching bases. Between the trimmed V and J ends, which lost 5 bases and 1 base, there was a span of 12 bases. The CDR3 has 14 amino acids. Germline CDR1 and CDR2: SGHKS and YYEKEE (reference sequence).

This clonotype came up a few times. The V gene is TRBV6-1, the J gene TRBJ2-1; the D is unclear. The V gene lost 4 bases and the J gene lost 9 bases, with 10 bases spanning the gap. The CDR3 has 12 residues. Germline-derived CDR1 and CDR2 are MNHNS and SASEGT. CDR3 DNA sequence: TGTGCCAGCAGTGGGGTCTTCGGTGAGCAGTTCTTC. Translating gives CASSGVFGEQFF.

This clonotype has only a few counts. The rearrangement joins TRBV11-2 to TRBJ2-7; D perhaps matches TRBD2 (6 bases). Germline V gives CDR1 SGHAT, CDR2 FQNNGV. This CDR3 has 18 amino acids. V was pared by 5 bases and J by 7 bases, with 30 bases between. This chain's CDR3 is CASSTKPKRDSLVGEQYV. CDR3 in DNA: TGTGCCAGCAGCACGAAACCGAAACGGGACTCCCTAGTAGGGGAGCAGTACGTC.

The V call is TRBV20-1, the J call TRBJ2-7; no clear D. Deletions cut 6 bases from V and 1 base from J, with 13 bases between. This CDR3 comprises 13 residues. The germline gives CDR1 DFQATT, CDR2 SNEGSKA (reference sequence). The CDR3 here is CSAGESESYEQYF. CDR3 nucleotides: TGCAGTGCCGGAGAATCTGAGTCCTACGAGCAGTACTTC.

This clonotype was observed a few times. This chain joins TRBV4-2 and TRBJ1-5; D is ambiguous. The CDR3 runs to 15 residues. Trimming took 2 bases from V and 4 from J, leaving 12 bases between them. Germline assignment: CDR1 LGHNA and CDR2 YNFKEQ. The CDR3 DNA follows: TGTGCCAGCAGCCAACCCCCCCAAGGGAATCAGCCCCAGCATTTT. Translated: CASSQPPQGNQPQHF.

This clonotype was seen a handful of times. V and J are TRBV4-1 and TRBJ2-3, with D tentatively TRBD2 (6 bases). V lost 7 bases, J lost 2 bases, and 13 bases lay in between. The CDR3 sequence is 14 residues long. From germline, CDR1 is MGHRA and CDR2 YSYEKL. The CDR3 loop reads CASNVGGPTDTQYF. The CDR3 DNA reads TGCGCCAGCAACGTGGGGGGACCCACAGATACGCAGTATTTT.

This clonotype was seen at least ten times. The chain combines TRBV5-1 with TRBJ1-4; no clear D gene. Trimming pared 0 bases from V and 0 bases from J, leaving 3 bases between. The V gene's germline CDR1 is SGHRS and CDR2 YFSETQ. The CDR3 totals 14 residues. The CDR3 region is CASSLASTNEKLFF. CDR3 DNA sequence: TGCGCCAGCAGCTTGGCCTCAACTAATGAAAAACTGTTTTTT.

In regard to this clonotype: This is likely an artifact of a read error, given a far larger clone one base away. The chain uses TRBV28 and TRBJ2-1; D call uncertain. This CDR3 has 11 residues. Trimming took off 8 bases at V and 2 bases at J, with 4 bases between the two ends. Germline CDR1 MDHEN, CDR2 SYDVKM. The CDR3, as DNA: TGTGCCAGCTGTACCTACAATGAGCAGTTCTTC. Protein product: CASCTYNEQFF.